The source of this T cell receptor beta chain is a study of response to subunit inactivated influenza vaccine. V lost 3 bases to trimming and J lost 0 bases; unmatched junction nucleotides: 6. CDR1 and CDR2 from the germline V gene are SGDLS and YYNGEE. The CDR3 is 16 amino acids. TCRdb processed the RT-PCR reads anew with MiXCR; each CDR3 protein has one entry. The table shows some 800,000 distinct CDR3 sequences, with about 20% occurring only once. The sample was PBMCs from blood, taken 5 to 6 days after vaccination. The receptor was isolated from a man aged 50-60 years who received an inactivated influenza vaccine. The chain has TRBV9 and TRBJ2-3, with 8 bases that match TRBD1. CDR3 region: CASSEGAGGSTDTQYF. For the CDR3, the DNA is TGTGCCAGCAGCGAGGGGGCAGGGGGCAGCACAGATACGCAGTATTTT.